A single count supports the clone carrying this TCR beta chain. Its antigen is currently unknown. These data belong to a study of cytomegalovirus exposure and HLA in healthy donors. Findings of the study overall: The classifier reportedly diagnosed cytomegalovirus status with high sensitivity and specificity. Exclusion as indistinguishable affected some V segments, including TRBV6-2 and TRBV6-3. When analyzed later, a missense DCLRE1C variant was found to be linked to TCR beta V- and J-gene trimming.

60 Vbeta and 13 Jbeta primers were used in PCR. Sequencing used immunoSEQ multiplex PCR; TCRdb keeps in-frame clones, though not all of them. In the table there are about 150,000 clones, approximately 83% of which are singletons. Germline V gene data show CDR1 as MNHNS and CDR2 as SASEGT. The CDR3 is 15 amino acids. V shed 6 bases and J 5 bases; nucleotides not matched to a gene: 9. The chain recombines TRBV6-1 with TRBJ2-5; 10 bases line up with TRBD2. This sequence was found in a male donor in good health and CMV-seronegative. The sequenced material came from PBMCs. Written as DNA, the CDR3 is TGTGCCAGCAGGGGGCTAGCGGGGGAGGCGGAGACCCAGTACTTC. It translates to CASRGLAGEAETQYF.